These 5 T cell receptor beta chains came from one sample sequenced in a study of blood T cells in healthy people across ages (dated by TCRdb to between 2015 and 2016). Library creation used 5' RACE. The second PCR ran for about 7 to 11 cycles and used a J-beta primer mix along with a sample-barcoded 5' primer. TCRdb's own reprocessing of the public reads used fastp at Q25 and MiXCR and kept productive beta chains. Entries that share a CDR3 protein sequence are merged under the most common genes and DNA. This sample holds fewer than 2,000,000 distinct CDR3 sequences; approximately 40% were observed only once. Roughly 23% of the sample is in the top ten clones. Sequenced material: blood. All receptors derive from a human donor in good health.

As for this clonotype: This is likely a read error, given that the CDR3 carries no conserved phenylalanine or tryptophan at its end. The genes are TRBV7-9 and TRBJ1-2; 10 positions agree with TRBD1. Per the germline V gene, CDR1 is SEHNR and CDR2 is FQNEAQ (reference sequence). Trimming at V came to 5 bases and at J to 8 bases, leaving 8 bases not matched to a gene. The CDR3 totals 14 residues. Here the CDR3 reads CASSDRGRYTGYTV. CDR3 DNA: TGTGCCAGCAGCGACAGGGGGCGATACACCGGCTACACCGTC.

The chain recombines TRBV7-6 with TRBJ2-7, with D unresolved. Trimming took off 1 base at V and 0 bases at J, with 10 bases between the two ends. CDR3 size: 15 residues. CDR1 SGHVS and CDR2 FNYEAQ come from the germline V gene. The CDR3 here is CASSLGPPPSYEQYF. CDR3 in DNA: TGTGCCAGCAGCTTAGGTCCACCCCCCTCCTACGAGCAGTACTTC. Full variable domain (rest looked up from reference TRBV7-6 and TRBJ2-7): GAGVSQSPRYKVTKRGQDVALRCDPISGHVSLYWYRQALGQGPEFLTYFNYEAQQDKSGLPNDRFSAERPEGSISTLTIQRTEQRDSAMYRCASSLGPPPSYEQYFGPGTRLTVT.

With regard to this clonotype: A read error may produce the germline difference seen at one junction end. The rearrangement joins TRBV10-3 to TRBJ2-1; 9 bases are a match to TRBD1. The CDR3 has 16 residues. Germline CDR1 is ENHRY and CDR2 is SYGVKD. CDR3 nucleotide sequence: TGTGCGATCAGTGAGTCTTGGACAGGGGCCTACAATGAGCAGTTCTTC. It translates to CAISESWTGAYNEQFF.

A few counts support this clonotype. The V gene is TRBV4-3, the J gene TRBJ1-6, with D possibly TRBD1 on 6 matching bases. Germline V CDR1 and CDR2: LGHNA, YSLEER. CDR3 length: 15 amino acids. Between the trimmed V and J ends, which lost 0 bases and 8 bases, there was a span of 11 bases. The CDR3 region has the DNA TGCGCCAGCAGCCAAGATCCACAGGGTGATTCACCCCTCCACTTT. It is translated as CASSQDPQGDSPLHF.

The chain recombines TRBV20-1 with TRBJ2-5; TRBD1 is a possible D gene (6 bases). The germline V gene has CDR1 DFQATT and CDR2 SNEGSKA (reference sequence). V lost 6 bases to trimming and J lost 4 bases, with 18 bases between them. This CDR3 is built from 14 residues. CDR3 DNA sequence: TGCAGTGCCTTACAGGGCCTTGAGAGAGAGACCCAGTACTTC. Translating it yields CSALQGLERETQYF.